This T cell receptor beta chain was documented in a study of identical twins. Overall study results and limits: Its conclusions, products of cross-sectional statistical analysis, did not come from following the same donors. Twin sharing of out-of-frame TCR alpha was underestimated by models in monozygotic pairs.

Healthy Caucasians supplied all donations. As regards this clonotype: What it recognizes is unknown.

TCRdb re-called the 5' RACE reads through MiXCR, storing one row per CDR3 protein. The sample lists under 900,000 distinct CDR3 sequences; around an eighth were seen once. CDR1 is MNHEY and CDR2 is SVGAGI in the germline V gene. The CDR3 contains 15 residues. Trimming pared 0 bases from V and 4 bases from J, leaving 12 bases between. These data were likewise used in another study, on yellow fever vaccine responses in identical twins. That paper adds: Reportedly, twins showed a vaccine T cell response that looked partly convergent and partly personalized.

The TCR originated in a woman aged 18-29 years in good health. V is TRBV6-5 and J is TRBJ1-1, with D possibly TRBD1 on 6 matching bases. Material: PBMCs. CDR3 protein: CASSYSEGVPTEAFF. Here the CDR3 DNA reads TGTGCCAGCAGTTACTCGGAGGGGGTCCCCACTGAAGCTTTCTTT.